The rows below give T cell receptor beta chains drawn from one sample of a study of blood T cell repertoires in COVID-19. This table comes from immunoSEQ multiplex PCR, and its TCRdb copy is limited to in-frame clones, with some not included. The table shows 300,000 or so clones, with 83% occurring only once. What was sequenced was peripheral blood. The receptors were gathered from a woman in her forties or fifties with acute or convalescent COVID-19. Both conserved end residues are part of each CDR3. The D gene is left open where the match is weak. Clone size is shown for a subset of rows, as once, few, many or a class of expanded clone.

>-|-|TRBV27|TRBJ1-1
CASSLSGEGTEAFF
TGTGCCAGCAGTTTATCAGGGGAGGGCACTGAAGCTTTCTTT
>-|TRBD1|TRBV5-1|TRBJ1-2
CASSPGTGSYGYTF
TGCGCCAGCAGCCCCGGGACAGGGAGCTATGGCTACACCTTC
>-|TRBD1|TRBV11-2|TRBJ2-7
CASSPNGQGTYEQYF
TGTGCCAGCAGCCCAAACGGACAGGGTACCTACGAGCAGTACTTC
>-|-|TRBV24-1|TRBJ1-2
CATSDNGGNGYTF
TGTGCCACCAGTGATAACGGGGGGAATGGCTACACCTTC
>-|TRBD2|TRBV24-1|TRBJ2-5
CATRGREGETQYF
TGTGCCACCAGGGGGCGGGAGGGAGAGACCCAGTACTTC
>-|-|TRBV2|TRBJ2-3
CASSEGVGATQYF
TGTGCCAGCAGTGAAGGCGTGGGAGCGACGCAGTATTTT
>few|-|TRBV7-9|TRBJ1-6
CASSFRESPLHF
TGTGCCAGCAGCTTTCGGGAGTCACCCCTCCACTTT
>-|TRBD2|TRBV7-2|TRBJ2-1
CASSLTILAGGNEQFF
TGTGCCAGCAGCTTAACCATACTAGCGGGAGGCAATGAGCAGTTCTTC
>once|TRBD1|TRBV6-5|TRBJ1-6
CASSLDRGLGSPLHF
TGTGCCAGCAGTTTAGACAGGGGGCTCGGTTCACCCCTCCACTTT
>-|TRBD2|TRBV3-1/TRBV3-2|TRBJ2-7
CASSQKKGLAGLDEQYF
TGTGCCAGCAGCCAGAAAAAAGGCCTAGCGGGACTCGACGAGCAGTACTTC
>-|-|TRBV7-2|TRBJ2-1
CASSLVGVSEQFF
TGTGCCAGCAGCTTAGTCGGGGTCAGTGAGCAGTTCTTC
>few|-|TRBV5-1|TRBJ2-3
CASSLRAEPTDTQYF
TGCGCCAGCAGCTTAAGAGCGGAACCCACAGATACGCAGTATTTT
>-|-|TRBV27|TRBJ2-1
CASSLTGDEQFF
TGTGCCAGCAGTTTAACCGGGGATGAGCAGTTCTTC